A single sample gave rise to the 27 T cell receptor beta chains below, sequenced in a study of blood T cells in healthy people across ages. A sample-barcoded 5' primer and a J-beta primer mix were used in a second PCR of about 6 to 12 cycles. TCRdb called the 5' RACE reads again in MiXCR, with one record for every CDR3 protein. The table includes some 890,000 distinct CDR3 sequences, 25% to 35% detected once. These data were likewise used in another study, on T cells of mothers and their children.

Source material: blood. The receptors originated from a woman aged 40 to 50 in good health.

The chain couples TRBV9 to TRBJ1-2, with D possibly matching TRBD1 (5 bases). The V gene's germline CDR1 is SGDLS and CDR2 YYNGEE. CDR3 length: 15 amino acids. Trimming stripped 0 bases from V and 1 base from J, with 10 bases between. CDR3 sequence: CASSVGDRLNYGYTF. DNA of the CDR3: TGTGCCAGCAGCGTAGGGGACCGCCTTAACTATGGCTACACCTTC.

The chain links TRBV19 to TRBJ2-7, with D possibly TRBD1 on 5 matching bases. The CDR3 is 13 residues long. Per the germline V gene, CDR1 is LNHDA and CDR2 is SQIVND (reference sequence). Trimming took off 8 bases at V and 3 bases at J, with 14 bases between the two ends. The DNA for the CDR3 is TGTGCCAGTGCAAAGTGGGGCGGCTACGAGCAGTACTTC. Its protein product is CASAKWGGYEQYF.

The J gene is TRBJ1-1, the V gene TRBV20-1, with 8 bases lining up with TRBD1. V lost 6 bases, J lost 4 bases, and 13 bases stayed unmatched. Germline V gene sequence: CDR1 DFQATT, CDR2 SNEGSKA (reference sequence). The CDR3 totals 15 residues. CDR3 in DNA: TGCAGTGCCCCTCCCCCGACAGGGGCAGGCACTGAAGCTTTCTTT. Amino acid sequence: CSAPPPTGAGTEAFF.

The rearrangement joins TRBV5-1 to TRBJ1-1; D not resolved. The germline V gene has CDR1 SGHRS and CDR2 YFSETQ. The CDR3 sequence is 15 residues long. V lost 4 bases and J 5 bases, leaving 18 bases between the germline ends. The CDR3 sequence: CASSRLGWLGTEAFF. DNA for the CDR3: TGCGCCAGCAGCCGGCTTGGGTGGTTGGGGACTGAAGCTTTCTTT. Full variable domain (missing parts from reference TRBV5-1 and TRBJ1-1): KAGVTQTPRYLIKTRGQQVTLSCSPISGHRSVSWYQQTPGQGLQFLFEYFSETQRNKGNFPGRFSGRQFSNSRSEMNVSTLELGDSALYLCASSRLGWLGTEAFFGQGTRLTVV.

This chain links TRBV5-6 with TRBJ2-7; either TRBD1 or TRBD2 may fit D (5 bases each). Germline V gene data show CDR1 as SGHDT and CDR2 as YYEEEE. This CDR3 comprises 12 residues. Trimming stripped 0 bases from V and 10 bases from J, with 11 bases between. CDR3 in amino acids: CASSLGGINQYF. DNA for the CDR3: TGTGCCAGCAGCTTGGGGGGGATTAACCAGTACTTC. Variable domain in full (rest from reference TRBV5-6 and TRBJ2-7): DAGVTQSPTHLIKTRGQQVTLRCSPKSGHDTVSWYQQALGQGPQFIFQYYEEEERQRGNFPDRFSGHQFPNYSSELNVNALLLGDSALYLCASSLGGINQYFGPGTRLTVT.

This clonotype was recorded at least ten times. The chain is built from TRBV12-3 or TRBV12-4 and TRBJ2-7; 10 bases are shared with TRBD2. V shed 0 bases, J shed 2 bases, and the junction held 7 bases outside the gene matches. CDR3 length equals 17 residues. The CDR3 DNA is TGTGCCAGCAGTTTAGCGAGGACTAGCGGTTCTCCCTACGAGCAGTACTTC. Translating gives CASSLARTSGSPYEQYF.

This clonotype was recorded a few times. A much more abundant neighbour one base away suggests this may be a read error. The CDR3 DNA follows: TGTGCCACCAGCGAAGGACAGGGGGCATCAGAGACCCAGTTCTTC. Residues: CATSEGQGASETQFF. V gene TRBV15 combines with J gene TRBJ2-5; 11 bases align to TRBD1. The DNA end is a closer match to TRBJ2-1, so the J assignment may be wrong. Germline V gene lookup returns CDR1 LNHNV and CDR2 YYDKDF (reference sequence). CDR3 length: 15 amino acids.

In its sample, this clonotype was seen a few times. The V call is TRBV3-1, the J call TRBJ1-2; no clear D gene. CDR3 length: 16 amino acids. Trimming removed 1 base at V and 1 base at J, with 13 bases between. The germline V gene has CDR1 LGHDT and CDR2 YNNKEL (reference sequence). The CDR3 nucleotides read TGTGCCAGCAGCCAAGGGGCTGGGCAGTTTAACTATGGCTACACCTTC. This gives the protein CASSQGAGQFNYGYTF.

The chain couples TRBV10-3 to TRBJ1-1, with TRBD1 as a possible D gene (5 bases). Germline V CDR1 and CDR2: ENHRY, SYGVKD. The V and J ends lost 3 bases and 6 bases respectively, with 23 bases between them. The CDR3 has 17 amino acids. The DNA of the CDR3 is TGTGCCATCAGTGATGTTGGGGGACCAGGAGACCCCTCTGAAGCTTTCTTT. This translates into CAISDVGGPGDPSEAFF.

This clonotype was observed a few times. This may come from a read error, since a much larger clone is one base off. V and J are TRBV29-1 and TRBJ2-5; TRBD1 agrees at 9 bases. This CDR3 comprises 13 residues. In germline, CDR1 is SQVTM, CDR2 ANQGSEA. V gave up 7 bases and J gave up 4 bases; unmatched junction bases: 7. CDR3 residues: CSAGTGIGETQYF. CDR3 sequence (DNA): TGCAGCGCTGGGACAGGGATTGGAGAGACCCAGTACTTC.

This clonotype turned up a few times. The CDR3 coding sequence is TGCGCCAGCAGTCATCGCCCGGGACCTAAATATAGCAATCAGCCCCAGCATTTT. It yields the protein CASSHRPGPKYSNQPQHF. The chain carries TRBV23-1 and TRBJ1-5, with a possible D match to TRBD1 (5 bases). TRBV23-1 is designated an ORF whose function remains uncertain. V was clipped by 3 bases and J by 0 bases, with 18 bases between them. The CDR3 loop spans 18 amino acids.

This rearrangement joins TRBV29-1 to TRBJ2-7; TRBD2 is a possible D gene (5 bases). Germline loops: CDR1 SQVTM, CDR2 ANQGSEA. Trimming stripped 5 bases from V and 0 bases from J, with 11 bases between. The CDR3 runs to 13 residues. CDR3 protein: CSVSGRASYEQYF. The CDR3, as DNA: TGCAGCGTTTCGGGGAGAGCCTCCTACGAGCAGTACTTC.

J is TRBJ1-4 and V is TRBV10-3; D is undetermined. Germline-derived CDR1 and CDR2 are ENHRY and SYGVKD. The CDR3 runs to 13 residues. The ends were cut back, 3 bases at V and 4 bases at J, with 6 bases in the middle. This CDR3 is CAISDRINEKLFF. CDR3 in DNA: TGTGCCATCAGTGATCGAATTAATGAAAAACTGTTTTTT.

The rearrangement joins TRBV6-5 to TRBJ2-3; 10 bases are a match to TRBD2. The V gene's germline CDR1 is MNHEY and CDR2 SVGAGI. Trimming took 7 bases from V and 1 from J; bases not matched to a gene: 5. The CDR3 has 15 residues. CDR3 residues: CASTVSGGRTDTQYF. In DNA form, the CDR3 reads TGTGCCAGCACCGTTAGCGGGGGGCGCACAGATACGCAGTATTTT.

This clonotype was recorded once. The V and J genes are TRBV28 and TRBJ1-2; D remains ambiguous. The CDR3 is 11 amino acids. Germline CDR1 is MDHEN and CDR2 is SYDVKM. Deletions cut 6 bases from V and 3 bases from J, with 5 bases between. The CDR3 sequence: CASRRDYGYTF. The CDR3 nucleotides are TGTGCCAGCAGAAGGGACTATGGCTACACCTTC.

This clonotype appeared many times. At one of its ends the junction is not consistent with the germline gene, which may arise from a read error. The V gene is TRBV7-7, the J gene TRBJ2-5, with 13 bases that match TRBD2. The CDR3 contains 17 residues. The germline CDR1 and CDR2 sequences are SSHAT and FNYEAQ (reference sequence). The CDR3 region is CASSLGRLAGGQETQYF. The CDR3 DNA follows: TGTGCTAGCAGCTTAGGGCGACTAGCGGGGGGCCAAGAGACCCAGTACTTC.

This chain uses TRBV6-5 with TRBJ1-1; D gene ambiguous. Germline CDR1 is MNHEY and CDR2 is SVGAGI. With 6 bases removed from V and 1 base from J, the gap between germline ends came to 9 bases. The CDR3 runs 13 residues. CDR3: CASRVNRNTEAFF. The CDR3 coding sequence is TGTGCCAGCAGAGTGAACAGGAACACTGAAGCTTTCTTT.

This clonotype was observed a few times. The rearrangement uses TRBV12-3 or TRBV12-4 and TRBJ1-1; no reliable D call. The CDR3 totals 14 residues. Trimming shortened V by 3 bases and J by 3 bases, and 11 bases separated the two germline ends. CDR3: CASSFQAADTEAFF. CDR3 bases: TGTGCCAGCAGTTTTCAAGCGGCGGACACTGAAGCTTTCTTT.

This clonotype was counted a few times. The chain joins TRBV20-1 to TRBJ1-1, with 7 bases identical to TRBD1. J gave up 0 bases and V 3 bases, and 4 bases lay outside the gene matches. Germline V gives CDR1 DFQATT, CDR2 SNEGSKA (reference sequence). This CDR3 region has 14 residues. As DNA, the CDR3 is TGCAGTGCTAGGGGGACAGACTTGAACACTGAAGCTTTCTTT. Translation gives CSARGTDLNTEAFF.

The chain combines TRBV3-1 with TRBJ1-1; D not resolved. Germline V CDR1 and CDR2: LGHDT, YNNKEL (reference sequence). The CDR3 has 12 amino acids. Trimming pared 0 bases from V and 10 bases from J, leaving 9 bases between. The CDR3 protein is CASSQDQGIAFF. The CDR3 nucleotides read TGTGCCAGCAGCCAAGATCAAGGGATAGCTTTCTTT.

In this sample, this clonotype turned up many times. This chain links TRBV2 with TRBJ2-3; 7 bases agree with TRBD2. The junction had 6 bases not matched to a gene; V was cut back by 6 bases and J by 0 bases. Germline-derived CDR1 and CDR2 are SNHLY and FYNNEI. CDR3 length equals 15 residues. The CDR3, as DNA: TGTGCCAGCAGAAGGGCTAGCGGAAGCACAGATACGCAGTATTTT. Its translation: CASRRASGSTDTQYF. The full variable domain, completed using reference TRBV2 and TRBJ2-3, is EPEVTQTPSHQVTQMGQEVILRCVPISNHLYFYWYRQILGQKVEFLVSFYNNEISEKSEIFDDQFSVERPDGSNFTLKIRSTKLEDSAMYFCASRRASGSTDTQYFGPGTRLTVL.

V and J are TRBV20-1 and TRBJ1-1, with TRBD1 matching 8 bases. Germline V CDR1 and CDR2: DFQATT, SNEGSKA (reference sequence). The CDR3 sequence is 12 residues long. CDR3 amino acids: CRPGQGATEAFF. Written as DNA, the CDR3 is TGCAGACCCGGACAGGGTGCCACTGAAGCTTTCTTT.

This sequence joins TRBV29-1 and TRBJ2-5; TRBD2 agrees at 10 bases. Matching the DNA end better, TRBJ2-7 makes the J call doubtful. The CDR3 consists of 13 residues. Germline V CDR1 and CDR2: SQVTM, ANQGSEA. The CDR3 spells CSVSGRGSYEQYF. CDR3 nucleotide sequence: TGCAGCGTTAGCGGGAGGGGTTCCTACGAGCAGTACTTC.

The rearrangement uses TRBV27 and TRBJ1-1; D is unresolved. The V end was cut by 5 bases, the J end by 7 bases, with 8 bases between. This CDR3 contains 11 residues. Germline assignment: CDR1 MNHEY and CDR2 SMNVEV (reference sequence). The DNA of the CDR3 is TGTGCCAGCAGTGCCGGAATTGAAGCTTTCTTT. The encoded protein is CASSAGIEAFF.

This clonotype came up a few times. The gene calls are TRBV28 and TRBJ2-3; the D is unclear. The length of the CDR3 is 14 residues. In germline, CDR1 is MDHEN, CDR2 SYDVKM. Trimming pared 11 bases from V and 2 bases from J, leaving 17 bases between. This CDR3 is CAGNRSPVTDTQYF. The CDR3 nucleotides are TGTGCCGGCAACCGGTCTCCAGTCACAGATACGCAGTATTTT.

CDR3 DNA: TGTGCCAGCAGCTCCCTGTCCTCCGGGACTAGCGTGTTCTTC. It is translated as CASSSLSSGTSVFF. The V and J genes are TRBV7-9 and TRBJ2-1, with 10 bases matching TRBD2. The length of the CDR3 is 14 residues. J lost 15 bases, V lost 4 bases, and 12 bases had no gene match. Germline V gene lookup returns CDR1 SEHNR and CDR2 FQNEAQ (reference sequence).

The chain joins TRBV9 to TRBJ2-5; the D is unclear. Per germline, CDR1 SGDLS and CDR2 YYNGEE. The CDR3 is made up of 14 amino acids. Trimming shortened V by 1 base and J by 2 bases, and 9 bases separated the two germline ends. CDR3 sequence (DNA): TGTGCCAGCAGCGTAACTGAGAGACAAGAGACCCAGTACTTC. It specifies CASSVTERQETQYF.